This TCR beta chain is from a study of T cells in Graves' hyperthyroidism and ophthalmopathy. Overall study: Pretreatment peripheral blood was obtained at initial diagnosis.

To note about this clonotype: What it recognizes is unknown.

Newly diagnosed patients aged 18 to 65 had hyperthyroidism of under 2 months' duration. RNA transcripts gave rise to amplified TCR beta CDR3 regions. The HTBI primer set served for first-round RT-PCR of the TCR CDR3. TCRdb redid the calling of the multiplex PCR reads with MiXCR, one entry per CDR3 protein. Found here are under 250,000 distinct CDR3 sequences, roughly 17% of them singletons; the top ten hold more than 50%. Overall study results and limits: Most thyroid clonotypes expanded above 0.001 appeared in blood too.

Sequenced: blood. The receptor was derived from a woman aged 50 to 60 with Graves' hyperthyroidism.

CDR3 nucleotides: TGTGCCAGCAGCCCTACATGGGCGGGAGGGTTAGATACGCAGTATTTT. This codes for CASSPTWAGGLDTQYF. The chain carries TRBV11-2 and TRBJ2-3, with TRBD2 identical over 9 bases. Germline CDR1 SGHAT, CDR2 FQNNGV. The CDR3 is 16 amino acids. The J segment lost 5 bases and the V segment lost 5 bases, leaving 11 bases of the junction unmatched.